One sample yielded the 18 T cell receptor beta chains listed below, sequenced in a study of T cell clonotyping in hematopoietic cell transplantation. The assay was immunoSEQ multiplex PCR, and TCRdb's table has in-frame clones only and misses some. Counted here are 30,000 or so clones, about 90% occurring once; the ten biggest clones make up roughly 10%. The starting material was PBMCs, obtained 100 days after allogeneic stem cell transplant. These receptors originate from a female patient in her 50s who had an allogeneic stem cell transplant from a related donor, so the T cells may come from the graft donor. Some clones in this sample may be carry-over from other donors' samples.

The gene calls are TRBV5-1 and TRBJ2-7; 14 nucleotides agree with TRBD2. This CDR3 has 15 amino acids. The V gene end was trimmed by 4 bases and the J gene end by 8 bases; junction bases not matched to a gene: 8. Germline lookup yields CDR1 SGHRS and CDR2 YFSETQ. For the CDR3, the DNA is TGCGCCAGCAGCGCGGGGACTAGCGGGGGAATTAAGCAGTACTTC. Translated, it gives CASSAGTSGGIKQYF. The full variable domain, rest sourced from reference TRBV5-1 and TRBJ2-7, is KAGVTQTPRYLIKTRGQQVTLSCSPISGHRSVSWYQQTPGQGLQFLFEYFSETQRNKGNFPGRFSGRQFSNSRSEMNVSTLELGDSALYLCASSAGTSGGIKQYFGPGTRLTVT.

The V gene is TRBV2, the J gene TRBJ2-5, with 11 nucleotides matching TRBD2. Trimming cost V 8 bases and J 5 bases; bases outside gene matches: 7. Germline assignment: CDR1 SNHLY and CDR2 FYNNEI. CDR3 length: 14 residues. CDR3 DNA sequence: TGTGCCAGCTTTAGCGGGGGGGCTGGTGAGACCCAGTACTTC. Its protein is CASFSGGAGETQYF.

The CDR3 DNA is TGCGCCAGCAGCTTGGGAGGGGACGCCCAGCCCCAGCATTTT. Protein product: CASSLGGDAQPQHF. The rearrangement links TRBV5-1 to TRBJ1-5; D may be TRBD1 (5 bases). The germline CDR1 and CDR2 sequences are SGHRS and YFSETQ. The V end was cut by 0 bases, the J end by 7 bases, with 11 bases between. This CDR3 region has 14 residues.

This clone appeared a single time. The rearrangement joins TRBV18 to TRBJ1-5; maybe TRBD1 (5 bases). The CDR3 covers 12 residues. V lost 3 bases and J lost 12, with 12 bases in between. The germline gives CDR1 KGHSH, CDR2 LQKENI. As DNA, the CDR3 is TGTGCCAGCTCACCCGACAGAGAGGTCCAGCATTTT. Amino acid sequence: CASSPDREVQHF. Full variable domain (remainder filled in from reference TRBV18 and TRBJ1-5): NAGVMQNPRHLVRRRGQEARLRCSPMKGHSHVYWYRQLPEEGLKFMVYLQKENIIDESGMPKERFSAEFPKEGPSILRIQQVVRGDSAAYFCASSPDREVQHFGDGTRLSIL.

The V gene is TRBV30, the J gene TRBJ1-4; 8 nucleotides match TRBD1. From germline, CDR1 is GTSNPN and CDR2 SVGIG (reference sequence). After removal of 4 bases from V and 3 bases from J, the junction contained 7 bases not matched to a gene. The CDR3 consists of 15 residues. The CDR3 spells CAWTRTGWPNEKLFF. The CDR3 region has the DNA TGTGCCTGGACCCGGACAGGGTGGCCTAATGAAAAACTGTTTTTT.

The CDR3 coding sequence is TGTGCCAGCAGCTTACGAGGGGGCCCCAATGAGCAGTTCTTC. As protein: CASSLRGGPNEQFF. The rearrangement joins TRBV7-3 to TRBJ2-1; 7 positions match TRBD1. The germline V gene has CDR1 SGHTA and CDR2 FQGTGA. V shed 2 bases, J shed 6 bases, and the junction held 4 bases outside the gene matches. There are 14 residues in the CDR3.

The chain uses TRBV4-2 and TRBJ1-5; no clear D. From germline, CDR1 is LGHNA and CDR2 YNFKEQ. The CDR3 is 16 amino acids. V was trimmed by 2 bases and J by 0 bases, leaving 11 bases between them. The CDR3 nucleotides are TGTGCCAGCAGCCAATCATCTTCTTATAGCAATCAGCCCCAGCATTTT. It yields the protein CASSQSSSYSNQPQHF.

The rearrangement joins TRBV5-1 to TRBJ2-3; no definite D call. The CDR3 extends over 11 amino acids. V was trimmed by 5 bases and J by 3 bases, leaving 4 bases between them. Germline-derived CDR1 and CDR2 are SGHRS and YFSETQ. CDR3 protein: CASRSTDTQYF. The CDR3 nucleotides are TGCGCCAGCAGGAGTACAGATACGCAGTATTTT.

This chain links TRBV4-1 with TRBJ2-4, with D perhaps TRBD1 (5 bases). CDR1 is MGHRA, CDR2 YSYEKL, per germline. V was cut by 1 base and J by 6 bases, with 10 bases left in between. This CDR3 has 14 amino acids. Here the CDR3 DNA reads TGCGCCAGCAGCCAAGCCGCGACAGTAAACATTCAGTACTTC. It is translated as CASSQAATVNIQYF.

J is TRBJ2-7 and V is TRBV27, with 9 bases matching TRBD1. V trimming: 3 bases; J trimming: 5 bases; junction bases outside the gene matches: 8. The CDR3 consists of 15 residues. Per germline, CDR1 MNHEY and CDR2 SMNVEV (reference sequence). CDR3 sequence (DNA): TGTGCCAGCAGTTTGGTAGGGACAGGGTCGGACGAGCAGTACTTC. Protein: CASSLVGTGSDEQYF.

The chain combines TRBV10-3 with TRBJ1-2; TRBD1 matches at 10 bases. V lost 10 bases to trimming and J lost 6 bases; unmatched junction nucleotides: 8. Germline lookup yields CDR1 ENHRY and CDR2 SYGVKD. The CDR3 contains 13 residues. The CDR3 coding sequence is TGTGCCACCTTGGGACAGGGGACCCATGGCTACACCTTC. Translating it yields CATLGQGTHGYTF.

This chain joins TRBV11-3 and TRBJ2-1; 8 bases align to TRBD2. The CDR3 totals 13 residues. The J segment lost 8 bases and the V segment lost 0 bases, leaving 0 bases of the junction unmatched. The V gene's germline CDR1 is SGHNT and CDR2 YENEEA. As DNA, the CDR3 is TGTGCCAGCAGCTTAGACGGGGGGGATGAGCAGTTCTTC. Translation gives CASSLDGGDEQFF.

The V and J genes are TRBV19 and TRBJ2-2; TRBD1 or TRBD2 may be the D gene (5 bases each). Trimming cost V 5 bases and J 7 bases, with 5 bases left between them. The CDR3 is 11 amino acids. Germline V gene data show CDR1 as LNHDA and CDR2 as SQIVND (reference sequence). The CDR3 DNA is TGTGCCAGTAGTGGGGGCGGGGAGCTGTTTTTT. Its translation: CASSGGGELFF.

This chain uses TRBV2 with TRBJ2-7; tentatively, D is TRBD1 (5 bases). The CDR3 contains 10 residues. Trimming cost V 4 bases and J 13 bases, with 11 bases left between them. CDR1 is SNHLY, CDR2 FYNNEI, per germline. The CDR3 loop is CASSGGALYF. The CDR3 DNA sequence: TGTGCCAGCAGTGGGGGCGCCCTATACTTC. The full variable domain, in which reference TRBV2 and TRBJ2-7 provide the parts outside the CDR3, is EPEVTQTPSHQVTQMGQEVILRCVPISNHLYFYWYRQILGQKVEFLVSFYNNEISEKSEIFDDQFSVERPDGSNFTLKIRSTKLEDSAMYFCASSGGALYFGPGTRLTVT.

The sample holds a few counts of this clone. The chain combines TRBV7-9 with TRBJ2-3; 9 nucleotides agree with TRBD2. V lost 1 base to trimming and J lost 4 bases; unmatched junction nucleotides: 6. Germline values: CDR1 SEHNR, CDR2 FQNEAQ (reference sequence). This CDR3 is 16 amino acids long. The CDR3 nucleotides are TGTGCCAGCAGCTTAGGGCCGGGACTAGCATCAGATACGCAGTATTTT. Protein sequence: CASSLGPGLASDTQYF. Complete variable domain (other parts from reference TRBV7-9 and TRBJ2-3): DTGVSQNPRHKITKRGQNVTFRCDPISEHNRLYWYRQTLGQGPEFLTYFQNEAQLEKSRLLSDRFSAERPKGSFSTLEIQRTEQGDSAMYLCASSLGPGLASDTQYFGPGTRLTVL.

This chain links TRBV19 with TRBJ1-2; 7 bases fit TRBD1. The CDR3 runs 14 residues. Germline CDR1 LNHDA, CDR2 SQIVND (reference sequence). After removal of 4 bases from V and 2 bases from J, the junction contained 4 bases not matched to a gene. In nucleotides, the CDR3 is TGTGCCAGTAGTAGAGGCAGGGGGAACTATGGCTACACCTTC. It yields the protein CASSRGRGNYGYTF.

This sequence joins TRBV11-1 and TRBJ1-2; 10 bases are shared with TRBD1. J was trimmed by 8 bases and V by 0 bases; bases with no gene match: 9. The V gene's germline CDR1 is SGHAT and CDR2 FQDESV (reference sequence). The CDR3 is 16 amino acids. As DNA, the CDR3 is TGTGCCAGCAGCTTAGCCGGGACAGGGGACCCTCGGGGCTACACCTTC. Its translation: CASSLAGTGDPRGYTF.

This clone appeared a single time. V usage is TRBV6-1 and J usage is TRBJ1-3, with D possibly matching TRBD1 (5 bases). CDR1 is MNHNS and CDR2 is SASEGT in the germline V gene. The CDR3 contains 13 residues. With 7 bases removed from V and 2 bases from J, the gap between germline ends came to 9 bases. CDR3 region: CASTGGAGNTIYF. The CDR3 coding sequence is TGTGCCAGCACCGGGGGAGCTGGAAACACCATATATTTT.